Listed below are T cell receptor beta chains from one sample, sequenced in a study of T-cell memory formation after mild COVID-19. TCRdb itself ran the 5' RACE reads through MiXCR, one entry per CDR3 protein. The data contain approximately 560,000 distinct CDR3 sequences, approximately 15% of them singletons. Sequenced material: PBMCs or a T cell subset sorted from them (not recorded which). Receptor source: an adult woman who had mild COVID-19 (a few samples of this study predate the infection). Cell type and time point are not known. CDR3s include the opening cysteine and the closing phenylalanine or tryptophan. A D gene is named only where the DNA matches it firmly. Clone size is shown for a subset of rows, as once, few, many or a class of expanded clone.

TRBV5-1	TRBD2	TRBJ2-1	many	CASSLGTSSGGYNEQFF	TGCGCCAGCAGCTTGGGAACGTCTAGCGGGGGCTACAATGAGCAGTTCTTC
TRBV18	TRBD2	TRBJ2-2	few	CASSPPPSGGTGELFF	TGTGCCAGCTCACCACCGCCCAGCGGGGGCACCGGGGAGCTGTTTTTT
TRBV6-5	TRBD2	TRBJ2-7	-	CASSGLAGVYEQYF	TGTGCCAGCAGCGGTCTAGCGGGGGTTTACGAGCAGTACTTC
TRBV10-3	TRBD1	TRBJ2-2	-	CAIRGTANTGELFF	TGTGCCATCAGAGGGACAGCGAACACCGGGGAGCTGTTTTTT
TRBV2	TRBD2	TRBJ2-5	-	CASTPNGGGRETQYF	TGTGCCAGCACTCCGAACGGGGGAGGGAGGGAGACCCAGTACTTC
TRBV30	-	TRBJ1-1	-	CAYGEGEAFF	TGTGCGTATGGGGAGGGTGAAGCTTTCTTT
TRBV12-3/TRBV12-4	TRBD1	TRBJ1-1	many	CASSTTGITEAFF	TGTGCCAGCAGCACGACAGGGATCACTGAAGCTTTCTTT
TRBV20-1	-	TRBJ2-5	-	CSARQDYGEETQYF	TGCAGTGCTAGGCAGGACTACGGTGAAGAGACCCAGTACTTC
TRBV20-1	-	TRBJ1-1	-	CSASNRGARGAFF	TGCAGTGCTAGTAACAGAGGGGCGAGGGGAGCTTTCTTT
TRBV12-3/TRBV12-4	-	TRBJ2-3	-	CASRFRVLDTQYF	TGTGCCAGTCGTTTTCGGGTTCTGGATACGCAGTATTTT
TRBV20-1	TRBD1	TRBJ1-1	few	CADQGVNTEAFF	TGCGCCGACCAGGGGGTCAACACTGAAGCTTTCTTT
TRBV7-2	-	TRBJ2-1	few	CASSVVGSGTYNEQFF	TGTGCCAGCAGCGTGGTCGGCAGCGGAACCTACAATGAGCAGTTCTTC
TRBV5-1	-	TRBJ2-3	-	CASSSKGGWDTQYF	TGCGCCAGCAGCTCTAAGGGCGGTTGGGATACGCAGTATTTT